These 6 T cell receptor beta chains were all obtained from the same sample, sequenced in a study of graft-versus-host responses after intestinal transplantation. TCRdb's copy holds only in-frame clones and misses some; the assay was immunoSEQ multiplex PCR. The sample records 80,000 to 100,000 clones, around nine tenths being singletons. The antigens for these receptors are not known. The specimen was unstimulated CD4+ T cells sorted from spleen or lymph node cells, collected before intestinal transplant. The receptors were sampled from a human donor who received an intestinal transplant.

The chain employs TRBV18 and TRBJ1-1, with 8 nucleotides matching TRBD1. V lost 5 bases and J lost 1; bases outside the gene matches: 9. This CDR3 region has 16 residues. CDR1 and CDR2 (germline): KGHSH, LQKENI. The CDR3 loop is CASSSTWTGTNTEAFF. For the CDR3, the DNA is TGTGCCAGCTCATCCACTTGGACAGGGACGAACACTGAAGCTTTCTTT.

This rearrangement joins TRBV7-2 to TRBJ1-2; possibly TRBD1 for D (6 bases). This CDR3 is 14 amino acids long. Germline CDR1 reads SGHTA; CDR2 reads FQGNSA. V was shortened by 3 bases and J by 4 bases, with 12 bases between the two germline ends. The DNA of the CDR3 is TGTGCCAGCAGCTTGACAGGTGGAGGCTATGGCTACACCTTC. Translation: CASSLTGGGYGYTF.

This clone was seen only once. The chain joins TRBV5-6 to TRBJ2-2, with D tentatively TRBD2 (6 bases). In germline, CDR1 is SGHDT, CDR2 YYEEEE. The CDR3 loop spans 15 amino acids. Trimming took off 7 bases at V and 8 bases at J, with 21 bases between the two ends. CDR3 in DNA: TGTGCCAGCGGGAGGACACTCGGACGGGAGGGGGAGCTGTTTTTT. Its translation is CASGRTLGREGELFF.

CDR3 region: CASNRDRITNEKLFF. Here the CDR3 DNA reads TGTGCCAGCAACCGGGACAGGATAACTAATGAAAAACTGTTTTTT. The chain employs TRBV2 and TRBJ1-4; 8 positions match TRBD1. Trimming at V came to 7 bases and at J to 1 base, leaving 5 bases not matched to a gene. The germline V gene encodes CDR1 SNHLY and CDR2 FYNNEI. This CDR3 is 15 amino acids long.

The rearrangement links TRBV4-3 to TRBJ2-3; 8 nucleotides match TRBD2. CDR3 length: 17 amino acids. CDR1 is LGHNA and CDR2 is YSLEER in the germline V gene. The V and J ends lost 0 bases and 1 base, in that order; junction bases with no gene match: 6. The CDR3 is CASSQDPPTSGTDTQYF. The CDR3 DNA is TGCGCCAGCAGCCAAGATCCCCCGACTAGCGGCACAGATACGCAGTATTTT.

V and J are TRBV19 and TRBJ1-1; D remains unclear. Germline V lookup: CDR1 LNHDA, CDR2 SQIVND (reference sequence). V was clipped by 5 bases and J by 6 bases, with 10 bases between them. The CDR3 runs to 12 residues. CDR3 protein: CASSSQRPEAFF. The CDR3 DNA is TGTGCCAGTAGTTCCCAGAGGCCTGAAGCTTTCTTT.